A single sample is the source of the 18 T cell receptor beta chains below, sequenced in a study of blood T cells in healthy people across ages. A sample-barcoded 5' primer and a J-beta primer mix were used in a second PCR of about 6 to 12 cycles. TCRdb recomputed calls from the 5' RACE reads with MiXCR, one row per CDR3 protein. Among hundreds of thousands of distinct CDR3 sequences listed, about 53% were seen once. Specimen: blood. The receptors originated from a man older than 75 in good health.

This clonotype was observed a handful of times. This sequence joins TRBV29-1 and TRBJ1-2, with 11 bases matching TRBD1. CDR3 length: 14 residues. V was clipped by 6 bases and J by 5 bases; unmatched bases: 8. Germline V gene data show CDR1 as SQVTM and CDR2 as ANQGSEA. The CDR3 coding sequence is TGCAGCGTGGGATCCGGGACAGGGGGGTATGGCTACACCTTC. It yields the protein CSVGSGTGGYGYTF.

This chain uses TRBV9 with TRBJ2-3; 9 nucleotides line up with TRBD2. The CDR3 spans 17 residues. With 0 bases clipped from V and 0 bases from J, the junction kept 5 bases outside the gene matches. Germline V CDR1 and CDR2: SGDLS, YYNGEE. The CDR3: CASSVEASGVSTDTQYF. CDR3 coding DNA: TGTGCCAGCAGCGTAGAGGCTAGCGGGGTTAGCACAGATACGCAGTATTTT.

The gene calls are TRBV20-1 and TRBJ2-3; the match to TRBD2 covers 10 bases. The germline CDR1 and CDR2 sequences are DFQATT and SNEGSKA (reference sequence). The V segment lost 4 bases and the J segment 14 bases; nucleotides outside the gene matches: 21. The CDR3 consists of 16 residues. The CDR3 here is CSATPFTSGEHRYAYF. In DNA, the CDR3 is TGCAGTGCTACCCCCTTCACTAGCGGGGAGCACAGATACGCGTATTTT.

This clonotype was observed a handful of times. V is TRBV7-3 and J is TRBJ2-1; D may be TRBD1 (5 bases). Between the trimmed V and J ends, which lost 0 bases and 8 bases, there was a span of 14 bases. The length of the CDR3 is 15 residues. CDR1 SGHTA and CDR2 FQGTGA come from the germline V gene. The CDR3 region is CASSLTAQGWDEQFF. The DNA of the CDR3 is TGTGCCAGCAGCTTAACGGCCCAGGGATGGGATGAGCAGTTCTTC. The full variable domain, its missing parts supplied by reference TRBV7-3 and TRBJ2-1, is GAGVSQTPSNKVTEKGKYVELRCDPISGHTALYWYRQSLGQGPEFLIYFQGTGAADDSGLPNDRFFAVRPEGSVSTLKIQRTERGDSAVYLCASSLTAQGWDEQFFGPGTRLTVL.

This clonotype showed up just a few times. The genes are TRBV5-1 and TRBJ1-1, with D possibly matching TRBD1 (6 bases). V dropped 5 bases and J dropped 1 base, with 12 bases sitting between them. The CDR3 consists of 14 residues. CDR1 and CDR2 from the germline V gene are SGHRS and YFSETQ. CDR3 sequence reads: CASRLGTPNTEAFF. CDR3 bases: TGCGCCAGCAGACTCGGGACACCGAACACTGAAGCTTTCTTT.

This clonotype was detected once. The chain links TRBV4-1 to TRBJ2-3; TRBD1 is a possible D gene (6 bases). This CDR3 is built from 15 residues. The germline V gene has CDR1 MGHRA and CDR2 YSYEKL. The V gene lost 7 bases and the J gene lost 0 bases, with 14 bases spanning the gap. CDR3 DNA: TGCGCCAGCAAGAGACAGGAATCTAGCACAGATACGCAGTATTTT. Protein product: CASKRQESSTDTQYF.

The chain has TRBV7-2 and TRBJ2-7, with D perhaps matching TRBD2 (6 bases). The CDR3 has 12 amino acids. Germline CDR1 reads SGHTA; CDR2 reads FQGNSA. Trimming cost V 3 bases and J 6 bases, with 9 bases left between them. CDR3 residues: CASSLEGFEQYF. DNA for the CDR3: TGTGCCAGCAGCTTGGAGGGTTTCGAGCAGTACTTC.

The chain uses TRBV6-1 and TRBJ2-7; D uncertain. The germline V gene has CDR1 MNHNS and CDR2 SASEGT. V was trimmed by 0 bases and J by 3 bases, leaving 9 bases between them. This CDR3 spans 14 amino acids. The CDR3 nucleotides are TGTGCCAGCAGTGAAGCGGGTAGGAGCTACGAGCAGTACTTC. Amino acids: CASSEAGRSYEQYF.

The chain combines TRBV30 with TRBJ2-1, with 8 bases aligning to TRBD1. The trim removed 3 bases at V and 12 bases at J, leaving 7 bases unmatched. The CDR3 has 12 amino acids. Germline V gene data show CDR1 as GTSNPN and CDR2 as SVGIG (reference sequence). CDR3 in DNA: TGTGCCTGGAGCCCCTGGGGGACAGGGCAGTTCTTC. Translated, it gives CAWSPWGTGQFF. Using reference TRBV30 and TRBJ2-1 for the parts outside the CDR3, the full variable domain is SQTIHQWPATLVQPVGSPLSLECTVEGTSNPNLYWYRQAAGRGLQLLFYSVGIGQISSEVPQNLSASRPQDRQFILSSKKLLLSDSGFYLCAWSPWGTGQFFGPGTRLTVL.

This clonotype was counted a few times. V and J are TRBV29-1 and TRBJ2-3; D is possibly TRBD2 (5 bases). Germline V gene data show CDR1 as SQVTM and CDR2 as ANQGSEA. V dropped 5 bases and J dropped 8 bases, with 14 bases sitting between them. CDR3 length: 12 residues. The CDR3 sequence: CSVQNTGSTQYF. The CDR3 bases are TGCAGCGTTCAAAACACTGGGAGTACGCAGTATTTT.

The chain links TRBV6-1 to TRBJ2-4; D perhaps matches TRBD2 (5 bases). Germline CDR1 and CDR2: MNHNS and SASEGT. The CDR3 totals 15 residues. V was trimmed by 3 bases and J by 0 bases, leaving 9 bases between them. The CDR3 region is CASSEPGIAKNIQYF. The CDR3 DNA reads as TGTGCCAGCAGTGAGCCCGGGATAGCCAAAAACATTCAGTACTTC.

The chain links TRBV10-3 to TRBJ2-3; D ambiguous. The CDR3 consists of 13 residues. The ends were cut back, 0 bases at V and 2 bases at J, with 3 bases in the middle. Looked up from germline, CDR1 is ENHRY and CDR2 is SYGVKD. The CDR3 region is CAISESHTDTQYF. Written as DNA, the CDR3 is TGTGCCATCAGTGAGTCCCACACAGATACGCAGTATTTT.

The chain carries TRBV4-2 and TRBJ2-3, with unresolved D. This CDR3 is built from 15 residues. CDR1 and CDR2 (germline): LGHNA, YNFKEQ. V gave up 4 bases and J gave up 4 bases, with 15 bases separating them. CDR3 sequence: CASSPSRAAADTQYF. The CDR3 DNA follows: TGTGCCAGCAGCCCTTCCCGGGCCGCCGCAGATACGCAGTATTTT.

The rearrangement joins TRBV24-1 to TRBJ2-4; D may be TRBD2 (6 bases). The CDR3 consists of 16 residues. V lost 4 bases and J lost 13, with 25 bases in between. Germline lookup yields CDR1 KGHDR and CDR2 SFDVKD. The CDR3 sequence is CATSEGTQSVYNEQYF. The DNA of the CDR3 is TGTGCCACCAGTGAGGGGACTCAATCGGTTTACAATGAGCAGTACTTC.

This chain joins TRBV9 and TRBJ2-1, with 9 bases fitting TRBD2. This CDR3 comprises 16 residues. Germline assignment: CDR1 SGDLS and CDR2 YYNGEE. V trimming: 0 bases; J trimming: 4 bases; junction bases outside the gene matches: 5. The CDR3 region has the DNA TGTGCCAGCAGCGTAGGGGCCGCGGGGGGGTACAATGAGCAGTTCTTC. Its translation is CASSVGAAGGYNEQFF.

This clonotype turned up a few times. The rearrangement links TRBV20-1 to TRBJ2-3; weak D call: TRBD2 (6 bases). The germline gives CDR1 DFQATT, CDR2 SNEGSKA (reference sequence). The CDR3 has 11 residues. Trimming shortened V by 5 bases and J by 14 bases, and 17 bases separated the two germline ends. CDR3 protein: CSASPGGYAYF. The CDR3 bases are TGCAGTGCTTCTCCCGGGGGATACGCGTATTTT.

This clonotype was picked up many times. This chain joins TRBV10-3 and TRBJ2-5; unclear D gene. CDR1 and CDR2 from the germline V gene are ENHRY and SYGVKD. CDR3 length: 11 amino acids. V was clipped by 2 bases and J by 5 bases, with 3 bases between them. In DNA, the CDR3 is TGTGCCATCAGTGAGACGGAGACCCAGTACTTC. It translates to CAISETETQYF.

The chain combines TRBV20-1 with TRBJ2-7; D not certain. The CDR3 covers 15 residues. Germline assignment: CDR1 DFQATT and CDR2 SNEGSKA (reference sequence). The V end was cut by 5 bases, the J end by 6 bases, with 23 bases between. This CDR3 reads CSAPPQRGGRREQYF. CDR3 in DNA: TGCAGTGCTCCCCCACAGCGCGGTGGTAGGCGCGAGCAGTACTTC.